The 5 T cell receptor beta chains reported below all come from one sample, sequenced in a study of beta chain features in type 1 diabetes. Study findings and constraints: TCRB CDR3s were moderately but significantly shorter in Type 1 diabetes patients in all four CD4+ subsets.

Every bit of the isolated RNA underwent reverse transcription, so sequencing read expressed TCRB transcripts. The data were produced by immunoSEQ multiplex PCR, yet TCRdb's version contains in-frame clones alone and is incomplete. The table lists around 690,000 clones, roughly 12% of them singletons. These TCRs are of unknown antigen specificity. Material for sequencing was naive CD4+ T cells from blood. The receptors stem from a man between 25 and 39 years old with type 1 diabetes.

This clone was observed a handful of times. J is TRBJ2-2 and V is TRBV9; weak D call: TRBD2 (6 bases). This CDR3 region has 15 residues. V dropped 0 bases and J dropped 4 bases, with 10 bases sitting between them. CDR1 SGDLS and CDR2 YYNGEE come from the germline V gene. Here the CDR3 DNA reads TGTGCCAGCAGCGTAGACGGGAGCGGCACCGGGGAGCTGTTTTTT. Amino acids: CASSVDGSGTGELFF.

This clone was found a few times. The chain has TRBV7-9 and TRBJ2-7; 9 positions match TRBD1. The CDR3 extends over 15 amino acids. J was trimmed by 5 bases and V by 5 bases; bases with no gene match: 10. Germline V CDR1 and CDR2: SEHNR, FQNEAQ (reference sequence). CDR3 region: CASSPPGTGKDEQYF. CDR3 sequence (DNA): TGTGCCAGCAGCCCCCCCGGGACAGGGAAAGACGAGCAGTACTTC.

Only a few counts were recorded for this clone. The chain uses TRBV29-1 and TRBJ1-2, with D possibly being TRBD1 (5 bases). CDR1 is SQVTM and CDR2 is ANQGSEA in the germline V gene. CDR3 length equals 13 residues. Trimming pared 6 bases from V and 4 bases from J, leaving 15 bases between. For the CDR3, the DNA is TGCAGCGTGCGAGGGGTCACTCCCTATGGCTACACCTTC. Translated, it gives CSVRGVTPYGYTF.

J is TRBJ1-6 and V is TRBV6-1; D is unclear. The germline CDR1 and CDR2 sequences are MNHNS and SASEGT. The CDR3 runs 14 residues. V lost 6 bases, J lost 6 bases, and 12 bases lay in between. The CDR3 region has the DNA TGTGCCAGCAGGGAAACGTCCGGTAATTCACCCCTCCACTTT. This sequence encodes CASRETSGNSPLHF.

The rearrangement uses TRBV28 and TRBJ2-7, with 7 positions matching TRBD1. The CDR3 loop spans 15 amino acids. Germline CDR1 and CDR2: MDHEN and SYDVKM. The ends lost 4 bases at V and 3 bases at J; junction bases unmatched: 9. The CDR3: CASSSPGQTFYEQYF. DNA for the CDR3: TGTGCCAGCAGTTCCCCGGGACAGACCTTCTACGAGCAGTACTTC.